The 24 T cell receptor beta chains below all came from one sample that was sequenced in a study of regulatory T cells in long-lasting Graves disease. Construction of the TCR beta libraries employed iRepertoire HTBI primers in conjunction with Arm-PCR of CDR3 regions. A single record per CDR3 protein comes from TCRdb applying MiXCR to the multiplex PCR reads. Of 300,000 to 500,000 distinct CDR3 sequences listed, around 20% are singletons. Time point given: persistent/refractory GD, antithyroid drugs over 5 years with positive TRAb. RNA extracted from PBMCs served as the sequencing template. The input for sequencing was peripheral blood mononuclear cells (PBMCs), taken when the disease was refractory, from a patient treated with antithyroid drugs. These receptor sequences come from a female donor with Graves disease.

This clonotype was seen a few times. The CDR3 nucleotides read TGTGCCTGGAGTGTGTCGGTCCCCGGGGAGCTGTTTTTT. Translating it yields CAWSVSVPGELFF. The rearrangement links TRBV30 to TRBJ2-2; no reliable D call. From germline, CDR1 is GTSNPN and CDR2 SVGIG (reference sequence). CDR3 size: 13 residues. Deletions cut 0 bases from V and 6 bases from J, with 8 bases between.

This clonotype was observed a few times. The chain recombines TRBV27 with TRBJ1-2, with 8 positions matching TRBD1. J lost 4 bases, V lost 7 bases, and 5 bases had no gene match. This CDR3 has 13 residues. Germline V lookup: CDR1 MNHEY, CDR2 SMNVEV (reference sequence). The CDR3 reads CASTNQGAYGYTF. The CDR3 coding sequence is TGTGCCAGCACCAACCAGGGGGCCTATGGCTACACCTTC.

This clonotype was recorded at least ten times. The chain joins TRBV28 to TRBJ1-2, with D possibly matching TRBD1 (6 bases). Trimming stripped 1 base from V and 5 bases from J, with 8 bases between. Germline V gives CDR1 MDHEN, CDR2 SYDVKM. The CDR3 length is 13 residues. CDR3 nucleotide sequence: TGTGCCAGCAGTTTATACAGGGATTATGGCTACACCTTC. Translation gives CASSLYRDYGYTF.

This clonotype was counted a few times. The chain uses TRBV2 and TRBJ2-3, with TRBD2 identical over 11 bases. The CDR3 is 15 residues long. Germline V CDR1 and CDR2: SNHLY, FYNNEI. V lost 6 bases to trimming and J lost 7 bases; unmatched junction nucleotides: 9. The CDR3 bases are TGTGCCAGCAGGGAAAGACTAGCGGGAAAAAATACGCAGTATTTT. This translates into CASRERLAGKNTQYF.

This clonotype was seen more than once but under ten times. V is TRBV12-3 or TRBV12-4 and J is TRBJ1-2, with D uncertain. The CDR3 is 15 residues long. Trimming shortened V by 4 bases and J by 2 bases, and 14 bases separated the two germline ends. CDR3 residues: CASSSSLTVNYGYTF. The CDR3 DNA sequence: TGTGCCAGCAGTTCCTCTCTAACAGTAAACTATGGCTACACCTTC.

The gene calls are TRBV7-2 and TRBJ2-7, with D possibly being TRBD2 (6 bases). CDR1 is SGHTA and CDR2 is FQGNSA in the germline V gene. V was cut by 4 bases and J by 7 bases, with 11 bases left in between. The CDR3 spans 12 residues. The CDR3 DNA sequence: TGTGCCAGCAGCTCCCCTGGGGGGGAGCAGTACTTC. Translating it yields CASSSPGGEQYF. Variable domain in full (rest from reference TRBV7-2 and TRBJ2-7): GAGVSQSPSNKVTEKGKDVELRCDPISGHTALYWYRQSLGQGLEFLIYFQGNSAPDKSGLPSDRFSAERTGGSVSTLTIQRTQQEDSAVYLCASSSPGGEQYFGPGTRLTVT.

The V call is TRBV6-1, the J call TRBJ2-7, with D unclear. Germline CDR1 is MNHNS and CDR2 is SASEGT. Trimming removed 4 bases at V and 0 bases at J, with 13 bases between. This CDR3 has 15 amino acids. The CDR3 loop reads CASSARPERSYEQYF. The CDR3 DNA reads TGTGCCAGCAGTGCACGGCCGGAACGCTCCTACGAGCAGTACTTC.

This clonotype was seen at least ten times. V usage is TRBV2 and J usage is TRBJ2-7; TRBD1 agrees at 8 bases. J was trimmed by 2 bases and V by 6 bases; bases with no gene match: 6. Germline CDR1 is SNHLY and CDR2 is FYNNEI. CDR3 length: 14 residues. Here the CDR3 reads CASRWRQGPYEQYF. The CDR3 region has the DNA TGTGCCAGCAGGTGGAGACAGGGGCCCTACGAGCAGTACTTC.

This clonotype was recorded many times. The chain employs TRBV6-1 and TRBJ1-1; D unresolved. The CDR3 covers 13 residues. Germline V gives CDR1 MNHNS, CDR2 SASEGT. Trimming removed 7 bases from V and 1 base from J, with 10 bases in between. The CDR3 DNA sequence: TGTGCCAGCAAGGACCGAAAGAACACTGAAGCTTTCTTT. It codes for CASKDRKNTEAFF.

This clonotype appeared many times. The V call is TRBV7-2, the J call TRBJ1-2; D unresolved. V gave up 1 base and J gave up 2 bases, with 2 bases separating them. Germline V lookup: CDR1 SGHTA, CDR2 FQGNSA. The CDR3 has 12 amino acids. CDR3 nucleotide sequence: TGTGCCAGCAGCTTAGTAAACTATGGCTACACCTTC. It encodes CASSLVNYGYTF.

This clonotype has ten or more counts. V is TRBV11-2 and J is TRBJ1-4, with D uncertain. CDR1 is SGHAT, CDR2 FQNNGV, per germline. The V gene lost 5 bases and the J gene lost 4 bases, with 14 bases spanning the gap. The CDR3 spans 15 residues. The CDR3: CASSRILGLNEKLFF. The DNA of the CDR3 is TGTGCCAGCAGCCGGATATTAGGGCTTAATGAAAAACTGTTTTTT.

The chain combines TRBV27 with TRBJ1-6; D remains ambiguous. This CDR3 has 16 residues. Germline V gene data show CDR1 as MNHEY and CDR2 as SMNVEV (reference sequence). V lost 6 bases and J 2 bases, leaving 14 bases between the germline ends. The CDR3, as DNA: TGTGCCAGCAGCCCACTCTCCGGTGCCTATAATTCACCCCTCCACTTT. Translating gives CASSPLSGAYNSPLHF.

The V and J genes are TRBV19 and TRBJ2-2; D might be TRBD1 (6 bases). Germline V lookup: CDR1 LNHDA, CDR2 SQIVND (reference sequence). Trimming removed 1 base from V and 0 bases from J, with 9 bases in between. The length of the CDR3 is 16 residues. This chain's CDR3 is CASSIATGTNTGELFF. The CDR3 DNA reads TGTGCCAGTAGTATAGCAACAGGGACGAACACCGGGGAGCTGTTTTTT. The full variable domain, its missing parts supplied by reference TRBV19 and TRBJ2-2, is DGGITQSPKYLFRKEGQNVTLSCEQNLNHDAMYWYRQDPGQGLRLIYYSQIVNDFQKGDIAEGYSVSREKKESFPLTVTSAQKNPTAFYLCASSIATGTNTGELFFGEGSRLTVL.

V and J are TRBV12-3 or TRBV12-4 and TRBJ1-3; no definite D call. Trimming took off 11 bases at V and 0 bases at J, with 5 bases between the two ends. The CDR3 contains 11 residues. The CDR3 DNA follows: TGTGCCTGCGACTCTGGAAACACCATATATTTT. Its translation: CACDSGNTIYF.

The chain uses TRBV11-2 and TRBJ2-7; TRBD2 aligns across 15 bases. CDR3 length: 16 amino acids. V shed 0 bases and J 6 bases; nucleotides not matched to a gene: 3. CDR1 is SGHAT, CDR2 FQNNGV, per germline. The CDR3 bases are TGTGCCAGCAGCTTAGAGAGGGGACTAGCGGGAGGCGAGCAGTACTTC. It encodes CASSLERGLAGGEQYF.

The chain is built from TRBV12-3 or TRBV12-4 and TRBJ2-5; TRBD2 matches 15 bases. The CDR3 is 16 amino acids. V lost 6 bases to trimming and J lost 4 bases; unmatched junction nucleotides: 6. The CDR3 sequence: CASRQGLAGGRETQYF. CDR3 bases: TGTGCCAGCAGACAGGGACTAGCGGGAGGTAGAGAGACCCAGTACTTC.

This chain connects TRBV28 to TRBJ2-7, with 9 positions matching TRBD2. With 2 bases clipped from V and 3 bases from J, the junction kept 11 bases outside the gene matches. The CDR3 spans 17 residues. Germline assignment: CDR1 MDHEN and CDR2 SYDVKM. The CDR3 region is CASSLRVTSGTSYEQYF. The CDR3 DNA sequence: TGTGCCAGCAGTTTACGCGTGACTAGCGGAACTAGCTACGAGCAGTACTTC.

Notes on this clonotype: A read error may explain this, as a much larger clone is one base away. The chain employs TRBV7-2 and TRBJ2-5; a possible D gene is TRBD1 (6 bases). With 3 bases removed from V and 5 bases from J, the gap between germline ends came to 10 bases. The germline V gene has CDR1 SGHTA and CDR2 FQGNSA. The CDR3 consists of 13 residues. As DNA, the CDR3 is TGTGCCAGCAGCTTTAACAGGGTGGAGACCCAGTACTTC. It is translated as CASSFNRVETQYF.

At least ten counts were recorded for this clonotype. The CDR3 DNA reads as TGTGCCAGCGTGAAGGCTCGATTGCCCTATGGCTACACCTTC. Encoded protein: CASVKARLPYGYTF. The rearrangement joins TRBV6-1 to TRBJ1-2, with no clear D. CDR1 and CDR2 from the germline V gene are MNHNS and SASEGT. Between the trimmed V and J ends, which lost 8 bases and 4 bases, there was a span of 17 bases. The length of the CDR3 is 14 residues.

This clonotype occurred once. V and J are TRBV4-3 and TRBJ2-7, with 7 bases aligning to TRBD2. The CDR3 is made up of 15 amino acids. The junction had 5 bases not matched to a gene; V was cut back by 0 bases and J by 3 bases. Germline CDR1 is LGHNA and CDR2 is YSLEER. The CDR3 loop is CASSQDRASGYEQYF. The CDR3 nucleotides are TGCGCCAGCAGCCAAGATCGGGCTAGCGGCTACGAGCAGTACTTC.

This clonotype was detected many times. J is TRBJ2-7 and V is TRBV28, with D maybe TRBD1 (5 bases). Trimming took off 4 bases at V and 7 bases at J, with 17 bases between the two ends. Looked up from germline, CDR1 is MDHEN and CDR2 is SYDVKM. The CDR3 spans 14 residues. CDR3 sequence (DNA): TGTGCCAGCAGTTGGTACAGGATCACGAAAGAGCAGTACTTC. As protein: CASSWYRITKEQYF.

This clonotype was recorded many times. The chain carries TRBV28 and TRBJ1-5; D remains unclear. Germline-derived CDR1 and CDR2 are MDHEN and SYDVKM. This CDR3 contains 15 residues. V lost 3 bases, J lost 2 bases, and 11 bases lay in between. CDR3: CASSFLESGNQPQHF. The CDR3 DNA reads as TGTGCCAGCAGTTTCTTGGAATCGGGCAATCAGCCCCAGCATTTT. The variable domain in full, completed from reference TRBV28 and TRBJ1-5, reads DVKVTQSSRYLVKRTGEKVFLECVQDMDHENMFWYRQDPGLGLRLIYFSYDVKMKEKGDIPEGYSVSREKKERFSLILESASTNQTSMYLCASSFLESGNQPQHFGDGTRLSIL.

The CDR3 DNA sequence: TGCGCCAGCAGCCCAGGGACTAGCGCCGACAATGAGCAGTTCTTC. Its protein product is CASSPGTSADNEQFF. The chain combines TRBV4-1 with TRBJ2-1; 10 bases are a match to TRBD2. Germline loops: CDR1 MGHRA, CDR2 YSYEKL. This CDR3 spans 15 amino acids. The V gene end was trimmed by 4 bases and the J gene end by 5 bases; junction bases not matched to a gene: 5.

This clonotype was counted between two and nine times. The CDR3 sequence is CASSYSVTREPEYF. CDR3 bases: TGTGCCAGCAGTTACTCGGTGACTCGGGAGCCGGAGTACTTC. The chain joins TRBV6-5 to TRBJ2-7, with D tentatively TRBD2 (6 bases). The CDR3 has 14 residues. V was shortened by 0 bases and J by 11 bases, with 17 bases between the two germline ends. The V gene's germline CDR1 is MNHEY and CDR2 SVGAGI.